This T cell receptor beta chain was obtained from a study of tissue T cells after allogeneic stem cell transplantation. Notes on the study in general: Within patients, tissue anatomy strongly shaped TCR repertoire composition.

Libraries were prepared by immunoSEQ multiplex PCR; TCRdb keeps only in-frame clonotypes and omits some of them. This sample carries 5,500 to 6,000 clones, 35% to 50% of them seen once, and the ten largest clones take approximately 15%. Trimming removed 4 bases from V and 0 bases from J; junction bases left unmatched: 3. Germline V gives CDR1 SGHSA, CDR2 FRNQAP. This CDR3 is built from 17 residues. The time point is: mouse harvest day 14 after allogeneic transplant. Tail vein injection delivered 10^7 T-cell-depleted bone marrow cells and 10^6 splenic CD5+ T cells. By its share, this clone is medium-sized. Antigen: not known. Gene names are mouse gene names. The read ends 1 residue early relative to the CDR3; the germline J gene fills the gap.

The J gene is TRBJ2-1, the V gene TRBV16; TRBD2 aligns across 13 bases. The receptor's source is a female BALB/c mouse given C57BL/6 T cells with graft-versus-host disease after an allogeneic hematopoietic cell transplant. Sequenced material: gut tissue. CDR3 in amino acids: CASSSGLGGSNYAEQFF. CDR3 DNA, as far as it was read: TGTGCAAGCAGCTCGGGACTGGGGGGGTCTAACTATGCTGAGCAGTTC.